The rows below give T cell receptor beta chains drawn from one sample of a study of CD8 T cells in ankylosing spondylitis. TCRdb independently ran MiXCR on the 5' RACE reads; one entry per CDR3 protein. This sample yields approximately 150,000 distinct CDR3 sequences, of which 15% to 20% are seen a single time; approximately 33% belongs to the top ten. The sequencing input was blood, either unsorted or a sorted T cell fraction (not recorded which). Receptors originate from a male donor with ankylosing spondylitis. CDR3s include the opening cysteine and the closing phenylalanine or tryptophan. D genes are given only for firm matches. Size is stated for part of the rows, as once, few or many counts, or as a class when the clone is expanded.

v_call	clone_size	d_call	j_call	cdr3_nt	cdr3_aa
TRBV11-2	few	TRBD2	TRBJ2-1	TGTGCCAGCAGCCCTCTGCGGGGGGACAATGAGCAGTTCTTC	CASSPLRGDNEQFF
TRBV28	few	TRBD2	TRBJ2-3	TGTGCCAGCAGTTTCGACGCGGGAGTATTCCTAGATACGCAGTATTTT	CASSFDAGVFLDTQYF
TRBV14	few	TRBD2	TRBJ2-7	TGTGCCAGCAGCCAAGCAGCGGGAGGAACCTACGAGCAGTACTTC	CASSQAAGGTYEQYF
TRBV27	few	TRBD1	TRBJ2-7	TGTGCCAGCAGCCGAGGGACAGGTGTTTACTACGAGCAGTACTTC	CASSRGTGVYYEQYF
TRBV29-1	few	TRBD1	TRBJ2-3	TGCAGCGTTGAAGATCGGGACAGGGGGACAGATACGCAGTATTTT	CSVEDRDRGTDTQYF
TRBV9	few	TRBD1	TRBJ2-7	TGTGCCAGCAGCGTAGGAGACAGGGGGGGGCCAACCTACGAGCAGTACTTC	CASSVGDRGGPTYEQYF
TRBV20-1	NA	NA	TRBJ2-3	TGCAGTGCCCAGAGCGTTCCACGCACAGATACGCAGTATTTT	CSAQSVPRTDTQYF
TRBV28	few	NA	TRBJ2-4	TGTGCCAGTCGAAACAGGGTCAAAAACATTCAGTACTTC	CASRNRVKNIQYF
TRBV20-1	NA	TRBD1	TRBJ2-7	TGCAGTGCTCCGAGAGACAGGGGCCACGAGCAGTACTTC	CSAPRDRGHEQYF
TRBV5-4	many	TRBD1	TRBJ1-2	TGTGCCAGCAGCTTGGGACAGGGGGTTTCGATCTATGGCTACACCTTC	CASSLGQGVSIYGYTF
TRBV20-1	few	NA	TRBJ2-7	TGCAGTGCTAGAGAGAACGGACGCGTATACGAGCAGTACTTC	CSARENGRVYEQYF
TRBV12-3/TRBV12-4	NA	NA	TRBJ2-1	TGTGCCAGCCTGAGCCTCCAGGTGCGGGCAGCCTACAATGAGCAGTTCTTC	CASLSLQVRAAYNEQFF
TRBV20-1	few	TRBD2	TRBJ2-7	TGCAGTGCTAGAGATTCTCCACTAGCGGGACTGGACGAGCAGTACTTC	CSARDSPLAGLDEQYF
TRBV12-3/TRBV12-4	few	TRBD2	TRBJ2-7	TGTGCCAGCAGGGCGGGAGGGGCTCACGAGCAGTACTTC	CASRAGGAHEQYF
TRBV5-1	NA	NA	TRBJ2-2	TGCGCCAGCAGCTTCTGGCAGGCGGGGACCGGGGAGCTGTTTTTT	CASSFWQAGTGELFF
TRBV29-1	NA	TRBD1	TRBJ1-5	TGCAGCGTCGGGACAGGCCACAATCAGCCCCAGCATTTT	CSVGTGHNQPQHF
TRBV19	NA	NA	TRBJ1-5	TGTGCCAGTAGTATGGGTGGGCTCAATCAGCCCCAGCATTTT	CASSMGGLNQPQHF
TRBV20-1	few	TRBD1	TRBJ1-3	TGCAGTGCTAGGCCGACAGGGGTTGGAAACACCATATATTTT	CSARPTGVGNTIYF
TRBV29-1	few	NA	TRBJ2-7	TGCAGCGTTGAAGATTGGTCCGGTCCCGGACCCTCCTACGAGCAGTACTTC	CSVEDWSGPGPSYEQYF
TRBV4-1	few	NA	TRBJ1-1	TGCGCCAGCAGCCAAGTACTCAGGGTGATGAACACTGAAGCTTTCTTT	CASSQVLRVMNTEAFF
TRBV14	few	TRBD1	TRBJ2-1	TGTGCCAGCAGCCAAGAATCAGAGACAGGGATTGGGGTTGTACATGAGCAGTTCTTC	CASSQESETGIGVVHEQFF
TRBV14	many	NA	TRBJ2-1	TGTGCCAGCAGCCCGCGTGGGTACAATGAGCAGTTCTTC	CASSPRGYNEQFF
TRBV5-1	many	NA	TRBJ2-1	TGCGCCAGCAGCTTGTTCGGGGATGAGCAGTTCTTC	CASSLFGDEQFF
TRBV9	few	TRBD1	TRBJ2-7	TGTGCCAGCAGCGTAGGACAGGGGATTGTCTACGAGCAGTACTTC	CASSVGQGIVYEQYF